This TCR beta chain was recovered during a study of somatic mutations in cytotoxic T cells in rheumatoid arthritis. Overall study context: There were some V beta antibody-stained T-cell populations flow-sorted at nearly 100% purity, and these included V beta1+ cells sequenced for TCRB. Findings and caveats of the study: More than 20% of CD8+ cells belonged to the largest clone in 8 of 65 patients.

For this clone: Antigen specificity is unknown.

Some clones are missing from TCRdb's copy, which holds only in-frame ones; the method was immunoSEQ multiplex PCR. Counted here are about 17,000 clones, roughly four fifths occurring once; the ten biggest clones make up roughly 19%. The clonotype originates from an adult with rheumatoid arthritis. What was sequenced was CD8+ T cells sorted from blood.

CDR3 residues: CASSFMGNTEAFF. The CDR3 DNA reads TGTGCCAGCAGCTTTATGGGGAACACTGAAGCTTTCTTT. The chain uses TRBV5-4 and TRBJ1-1; D is undetermined. V was shortened by 2 bases and J by 1 base, with 6 bases between the two germline ends. The germline CDR1 and CDR2 sequences are SGHNT and YYREEE (reference sequence). The CDR3 totals 13 residues.